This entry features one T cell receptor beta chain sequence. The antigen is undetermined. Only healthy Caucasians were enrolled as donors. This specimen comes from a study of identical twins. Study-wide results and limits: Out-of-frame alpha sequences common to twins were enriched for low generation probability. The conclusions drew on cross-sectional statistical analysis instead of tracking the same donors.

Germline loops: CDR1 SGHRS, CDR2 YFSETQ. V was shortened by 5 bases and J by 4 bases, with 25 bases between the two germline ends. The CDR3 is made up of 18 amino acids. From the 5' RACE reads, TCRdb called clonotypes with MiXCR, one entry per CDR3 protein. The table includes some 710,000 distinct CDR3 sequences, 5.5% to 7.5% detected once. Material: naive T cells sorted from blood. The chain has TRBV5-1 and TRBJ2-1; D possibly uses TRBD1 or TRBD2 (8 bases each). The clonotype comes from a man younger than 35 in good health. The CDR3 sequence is CASSTDRAGTRSYNEQFF. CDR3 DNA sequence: TGCGCCAGCAGTACGGACAGGGCCGGGACTAGGAGTTACAATGAGCAGTTCTTC.